The 26 T cell receptor beta chains listed next were all sequenced from one sample in a study of T cells in Graves' hyperthyroidism and ophthalmopathy. Amplification of TCR beta CDR3 regions used RNA as the template. Carried out on the TCR CDR3, a first-round RT-PCR used the HTBI primer set. Via MiXCR, TCRdb re-called the multiplex PCR reads, giving one row per CDR3 protein. The profile shows about 360,000 distinct CDR3 sequences, about 13% of them singletons. The source material was blood. The receptors shown here come from a woman under 30 with Graves' hyperthyroidism.

This clonotype was detected many times. The J gene is TRBJ1-1, the V gene TRBV7-3; no firm D call. Germline V CDR1 and CDR2: SGHTA, FQGTGA. Trimming took off 5 bases at V and 1 base at J, with 14 bases between the two ends. This CDR3 has 15 residues. In DNA form, the CDR3 reads TGTGCCAGCAGCCCAACCCGGTCCCCGAACACTGAAGCTTTCTTT. Translating it yields CASSPTRSPNTEAFF.

This clonotype showed up just a few times. This may be a read error, as it is one base from a much larger clone. The chain couples TRBV7-2 to TRBJ2-4; D remains unclear. The CDR3 spans 13 residues. V shed 7 bases and J shed 8 bases, with 15 bases lying between them. Germline V gene sequence: CDR1 SGHTA, CDR2 FQGNSA. CDR3: CASKVYLEDIQYF. The DNA for the CDR3 is TGTGCCAGCAAGGTGTATCTAGAAGACATTCAGTACTTC.

This clonotype is medium-sized (0.01 to 0.1%) within its sample. The chain joins TRBV28 to TRBJ1-1; D possibly corresponds to TRBD1 (5 bases). V was cut by 5 bases and J by 5 bases, with 12 bases left in between. The CDR3 consists of 13 residues. Germline CDR1 and CDR2: MDHEN and SYDVKM. The CDR3 sequence: CASSHTKGTEAFF. The CDR3 DNA sequence: TGTGCCAGCAGTCACACCAAGGGGACTGAAGCTTTCTTT.

At least ten counts were recorded for this clonotype. This rearrangement joins TRBV28 to TRBJ2-1; 10 bases align to TRBD2. The germline V gene encodes CDR1 MDHEN and CDR2 SYDVKM. Losses at the gene ends were 2 bases for V and 5 bases for J; bases not matched to a gene: 3. CDR3 length: 15 residues. This CDR3 reads CASSLLAGDDNEQFF. In nucleotides, the CDR3 is TGTGCCAGCAGTTTACTAGCGGGAGATGACAATGAGCAGTTCTTC. Together with reference TRBV28 and TRBJ2-1, the CDR3 gives the full variable domain: DVKVTQSSRYLVKRTGEKVFLECVQDMDHENMFWYRQDPGLGLRLIYFSYDVKMKEKGDIPEGYSVSREKKERFSLILESASTNQTSMYLCASSLLAGDDNEQFFGPGTRLTVL.

This clonotype was counted ten times or more. This sequence joins TRBV2 and TRBJ1-1; D call uncertain. Between the trimmed V and J ends, which lost 4 bases and 5 bases, there was a span of 11 bases. This CDR3 contains 13 residues. CDR1 is SNHLY and CDR2 is FYNNEI in the germline V gene. CDR3 region: CASSVTWDTEAFF. DNA for the CDR3: TGTGCCAGCAGTGTAACGTGGGATACTGAAGCTTTCTTT.

This clonotype has ten or more counts. This chain joins TRBV20-1 and TRBJ1-2, with 8 bases that match TRBD1. Per germline, CDR1 DFQATT and CDR2 SNEGSKA (reference sequence). With V trimmed by 6 bases and J by 2 bases, 5 bases remained unmatched. There are 13 residues in the CDR3. CDR3 protein: CSARTGKNYGYTF. The CDR3 DNA is TGCAGTGCACGGACAGGGAAGAACTATGGCTACACCTTC.

The chain is built from TRBV9 and TRBJ2-5, with 15 positions matching TRBD2. Trimming removed 3 bases from V and 5 bases from J; junction bases left unmatched: 5. The germline CDR1 and CDR2 sequences are SGDLS and YYNGEE. The CDR3 spans 16 residues. CDR3 residues: CASSGTSGGAFETQYF. CDR3 DNA: TGTGCCAGCAGCGGGACTAGCGGGGGGGCCTTTGAGACCCAGTACTTC.

This clonotype was detected many times. The chain has TRBV20-1 and TRBJ2-7, with D possibly matching TRBD2 (5 bases). Between the trimmed V and J ends, which lost 1 base and 2 bases, there was a span of 15 bases. The CDR3 contains 15 residues. CDR1 is DFQATT and CDR2 is SNEGSKA in the germline V gene (reference sequence). The CDR3 reads CSARVWRQVAYEQYF. The CDR3 nucleotides are TGCAGTGCTAGAGTATGGAGGCAGGTTGCCTACGAGCAGTACTTC.

This clonotype was detected ten times or more. The CDR3 is CSARGLAGAGEQYF. CDR3 DNA: TGCAGTGCTAGAGGACTAGCGGGAGCTGGCGAGCAGTACTTC. This chain uses TRBV20-1 with TRBJ2-7; 12 nucleotides match TRBD2. The CDR3 has 14 residues. The germline gives CDR1 DFQATT, CDR2 SNEGSKA (reference sequence). J lost 6 bases, V lost 1 base, and 4 bases had no gene match.

The table lists this clonotype with many counts. The chain couples TRBV27 to TRBJ2-7; 9 positions match TRBD2. With V trimmed by 3 bases and J by 1 base, 4 bases remained unmatched. CDR3 length equals 15 residues. The germline V gene encodes CDR1 MNHEY and CDR2 SMNVEV (reference sequence). The CDR3 DNA follows: TGTGCCAGCAGTTTTTCGACTAGCGGATCCTACGAGCAGTACTTC. Amino acids: CASSFSTSGSYEQYF.

This clonotype was seen many times. The rearrangement links TRBV13 to TRBJ2-7; D is perhaps TRBD1 (6 bases). CDR1 is PRHDT and CDR2 is FYEKMQ in the germline V gene (reference sequence). The CDR3 sequence is 15 residues long. V was cut by 5 bases and J by 3 bases, with 17 bases left in between. CDR3 region: CASSTHSGTLYEQYF. The CDR3 nucleotides are TGTGCCAGCAGCACACACTCCGGGACACTCTACGAGCAGTACTTC. Full variable domain (remainder filled in from reference TRBV13 and TRBJ2-7): AAGVIQSPRHLIKEKRETATLKCYPIPRHDTVYWYQQGPGQDPQFLISFYEKMQSDKGSIPDRFSAQQFSDYHSELNMSSLELGDSALYFCASSTHSGTLYEQYFGPGTRLTVT.

Many counts were recorded for this clonotype. The V call is TRBV29-1, the J call TRBJ2-3, with a weak D call TRBD1 (6 bases). V lost 4 bases, J lost 4 bases, and 27 bases lay in between. The CDR3 runs to 18 residues. Germline-derived CDR1 and CDR2 are SQVTM and ANQGSEA. CDR3 nucleotides: TGCAGCGTTGTTAGTCCGACAGGCATGTTGTTCGGGGCAGATACGCAGTATTTT. Translated, it gives CSVVSPTGMLFGADTQYF.

At least ten counts were recorded for this clonotype. The rearrangement joins TRBV11-1 to TRBJ2-3; no reliable D call. The CDR3 loop spans 16 amino acids. The V gene's germline CDR1 is SGHAT and CDR2 FQDESV (reference sequence). V lost 5 bases, J lost 0 bases, and 15 bases lay in between. CDR3 amino acids: CASSVGLLISTDTQYF. The CDR3 DNA is TGTGCCAGCAGCGTTGGCCTATTAATTAGCACAGATACGCAGTATTTT.

This clonotype was counted only a few times. A much more abundant neighbour one base away suggests this may be a read error. In DNA form, the CDR3 reads TGCAGTGCTAGATGGTCCTCTCGAAGGCGCAATGAGCAGTTCTTC. It encodes CSARWSSRRRNEQFF. The chain recombines TRBV20-1 with TRBJ2-1; unclear D gene. The CDR3 runs to 15 residues. CDR1 is DFQATT and CDR2 is SNEGSKA in the germline V gene (reference sequence). The germline V and J ends were trimmed by 2 bases and 6 bases, with 17 bases remaining between them.

This clonotype was detected ten times or more. The V and J genes are TRBV7-2 and TRBJ2-7; D not certain. From germline, CDR1 is SGHTA and CDR2 FQGNSA. V dropped 3 bases and J dropped 2 bases, with 11 bases sitting between them. This CDR3 has 14 residues. CDR3 nucleotide sequence: TGTGCCAGCAGCTTTTGGGGTCTCACCTACGAGCAGTACTTC. The encoded protein is CASSFWGLTYEQYF. Variable domain in full (rest from reference TRBV7-2 and TRBJ2-7): GAGVSQSPSNKVTEKGKDVELRCDPISGHTALYWYRQSLGQGLEFLIYFQGNSAPDKSGLPSDRFSAERTGGSVSTLTIQRTQQEDSAVYLCASSFWGLTYEQYFGPGTRLTVT.

This clonotype came up many times. The CDR3: CASSDARRISTDTQYF. DNA for the CDR3: TGTGCCAGCAGTGATGCCCGTCGGATTTCCACAGATACGCAGTATTTT. This chain links TRBV6-1 with TRBJ2-3; D is unresolved. V lost 3 bases to trimming and J lost 2 bases, with 15 bases between them. The CDR3 is 16 residues long. CDR1 and CDR2 from the germline V gene are MNHNS and SASEGT.

This chain uses TRBV7-9 with TRBJ2-5; D possibly corresponds to TRBD2 (5 bases). Trimming took off 1 base at V and 5 bases at J, with 11 bases between the two ends. The CDR3 loop spans 14 amino acids. Germline V lookup: CDR1 SEHNR, CDR2 FQNEAQ (reference sequence). The DNA of the CDR3 is TGTGCCAGCAGCTTAGGAGGGCCTGAGGAGACCCAGTACTTC. Protein sequence: CASSLGGPEETQYF.

This clonotype was recorded many times. The chain uses TRBV12-3 or TRBV12-4 and TRBJ1-2, with D hard to call. Deletions cut 4 bases from V and 4 bases from J, with 7 bases between. The CDR3 contains 12 residues. The CDR3 spells CASSSGIYGYTF. The DNA for the CDR3 is TGTGCCAGCAGTTCCGGGATCTATGGCTACACCTTC.

V and J are TRBV13 and TRBJ2-1, with D unclear. In germline, CDR1 is PRHDT, CDR2 FYEKMQ (reference sequence). The CDR3 runs to 13 residues. The V end was cut by 5 bases, the J end by 15 bases, with 20 bases between. As DNA, the CDR3 is TGTGCCAGCAGCCCATCACGAGTTCAGAGTTTGTTCTTC. Translated, it gives CASSPSRVQSLFF.

Here the CDR3 DNA reads TGTGCCAGTAGTATTTGGACAGAAAGGAGGAAATCTGGAAACACCATATATTTT. Its translation: CASSIWTERRKSGNTIYF. The genes are TRBV19 and TRBJ1-3; tentative D call: TRBD1 (6 bases). V lost 3 bases to trimming and J lost 1 base, with 19 bases between them. CDR3 length equals 18 residues. The germline V gene encodes CDR1 LNHDA and CDR2 SQIVND (reference sequence).

This chain connects TRBV20-1 to TRBJ2-7, with unresolved D. The CDR3 spans 12 residues. The germline CDR1 and CDR2 sequences are DFQATT and SNEGSKA (reference sequence). Trimming removed 4 bases at V and 1 base at J, with 8 bases between. CDR3 DNA sequence: TGCAGTGCTACGGGCAGATCCTACGAGCAGTACTTC. Encoded protein: CSATGRSYEQYF.

This clonotype was picked up one time. The chain uses TRBV18 and TRBJ2-5; 12 bases fit TRBD2. Trimming at V came to 5 bases and at J to 5 bases, leaving 6 bases not matched to a gene. The CDR3 extends over 15 amino acids. Germline V gives CDR1 KGHSH, CDR2 LQKENI. CDR3 in amino acids: CASSIGLAGLETQYF. The CDR3 coding sequence is TGTGCCAGCTCAATCGGACTAGCGGGACTGGAGACCCAGTACTTC.

This clonotype was counted many times. V and J are TRBV9 and TRBJ2-7, with D perhaps TRBD1 (5 bases). V lost 0 bases, J lost 4 bases, and 11 bases lay in between. The CDR3 is 14 amino acids. Germline V gene sequence: CDR1 SGDLS, CDR2 YYNGEE. CDR3 bases: TGTGCCAGCAGCGTAGCAGACAGTTTTTACGAGCAGTACTTC. Encoded protein: CASSVADSFYEQYF.

This clonotype was seen repeatedly, ten times or more. The V gene is TRBV20-1, the J gene TRBJ2-7; TRBD1 matches at 8 bases. This CDR3 is 18 amino acids long. Germline trimming cut 0 bases from V and 0 bases from J; bases unmatched to any gene: 13. Germline CDR1 and CDR2: DFQATT and SNEGSKA (reference sequence). The CDR3 spells CSARDRRQGAQHSYEQYF. In DNA form, the CDR3 reads TGCAGTGCTAGAGATCGACGGCAGGGGGCGCAACACTCCTACGAGCAGTACTTC.

In this sample, this clonotype turned up many times. The chain couples TRBV10-3 to TRBJ2-1, with TRBD2 matching over 9 bases. Trimming removed 0 bases from V and 8 bases from J; junction bases left unmatched: 5. The CDR3 length is 15 residues. Germline CDR1 is ENHRY and CDR2 is SYGVKD. CDR3 amino acids: CAISESVREGYEQFF. The CDR3, as DNA: TGTGCCATCAGTGAGTCGGTGCGGGAGGGCTATGAGCAGTTCTTC.

This clonotype has ten or more counts. The V call is TRBV20-1, the J call TRBJ1-3; no firm D call. Germline CDR1 reads DFQATT; CDR2 reads SNEGSKA (reference sequence). This CDR3 is built from 14 residues. Trimming removed 6 bases at V and 2 bases at J, with 14 bases between. As DNA, the CDR3 is TGCAGTGCCCCCACAGAGATGACTGGAAACACCATATATTTT. It specifies CSAPTEMTGNTIYF.